Each of the 3 T cell receptor beta chains below was sequenced from the same sample in a study of molecular identifiers for immune sequencing clone quantification. One entry per CDR3 protein, called by TCRdb with MiXCR from the PCR reads. The sample yields approximately 9,800 distinct CDR3 sequences, 15% to 20% seen once. Sample: naive CD8+ T cells from blood, with Jurkat cell RNA spiked in. Documented subset: FACS-sorted CD8+CD4-CCR7+CD45RA+ naive T cells. These TCRs come from a human donor in good health. Some libraries in this study had Jurkat cell RNA spiked in.

This clonotype was seen once. A read error may be the cause here, since a much bigger clone is one base away. The chain combines TRBV2 with TRBJ1-4; no reliable D call. Germline CDR1 SNHLY, CDR2 FYNNEI. The CDR3 extends over 14 amino acids. The CDR3: CASSESRRGEKLSF. As DNA, the CDR3 is TGTGCCAGCAGTGAAAGCAGGCGGGGAGAAAAACTGTCTTTT.

This clonotype was recorded many times. The chain recombines TRBV27 with TRBJ1-1, with TRBD1 as a possible D gene (6 bases). The V end lost 6 bases, the J end lost 7 bases, and 18 bases lay between the germline ends. Germline values: CDR1 MNHEY, CDR2 SMNVEV (reference sequence). The CDR3 runs 14 residues. The CDR3: CASRKTTGTIEAFF. The DNA for the CDR3 is TGTGCCAGCAGGAAGACGACAGGTACTATTGAAGCTTTCTTT.

To note about this clonotype: A much larger clonotype is one base distant, so this may be a read error. This chain uses TRBV6-5 with TRBJ2-7, with D perhaps assigned TRBD1 or TRBD2 (5 bases each). CDR1 and CDR2 from the germline V gene are MNHEY and SVGAGI. The CDR3 spans 14 residues. In nucleotides, the CDR3 is TGTGCCAGCAGTTATTTGGGACGATTATACGAGCGGTACTTC. It specifies CASSYLGRLYERYF.